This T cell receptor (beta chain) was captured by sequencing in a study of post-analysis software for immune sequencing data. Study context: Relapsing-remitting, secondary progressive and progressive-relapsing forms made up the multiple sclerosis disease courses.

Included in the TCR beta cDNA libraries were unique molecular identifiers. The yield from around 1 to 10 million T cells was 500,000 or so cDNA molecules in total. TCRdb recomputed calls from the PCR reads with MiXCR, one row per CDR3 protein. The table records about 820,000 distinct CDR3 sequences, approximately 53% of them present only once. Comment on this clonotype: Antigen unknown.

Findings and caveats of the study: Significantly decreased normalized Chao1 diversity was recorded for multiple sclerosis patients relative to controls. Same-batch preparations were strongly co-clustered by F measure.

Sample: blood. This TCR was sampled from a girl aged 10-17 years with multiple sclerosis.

The CDR3 bases are TGTGCCTGGAGTCCCACCCGCGAAGCTTTCTTT. Residues: CAWSPTREAFF. The J gene is TRBJ1-1, the V gene TRBV30; D not resolved. This CDR3 contains 11 residues. Trimming cost V 2 bases and J 8 bases, with 9 bases left between them. Germline assignment: CDR1 GTSNPN and CDR2 SVGIG (reference sequence).